Here is one TCR beta chain with its context. In this sample, this clone turned up once. This clone's antigen is unknown. No base qualities exist here, and no much larger clone lies one base off it. Each collaborating institution followed its own protocols to collect whole blood in K2EDTA tubes. For TCRbeta analysis, collaborators shipped samples as frozen whole blood, isolated PBMCs, or DNA extracted from either of those sample types. TCRbeta CDR3 regions were amplified from genomic DNA using the immunoSEQ Assay, a bias-controlled multiplex PCR. The published analysis was carried out like this. Nucleated cell counts per sample were estimated from amplification of reference gene primers within the assay. Sequence reads were collapsed and filtered to measure the absolute abundance of every unique TCRbeta CDR3 rearrangement. For each sample, productive Simpson clonality was calculated as the square root of Simpson's diversity index over productive rearrangements. TCRdb took over this immuneACCESS table, retaining in-frame rearrangements with V and J assigned. Such tables are incomplete; in checked studies, under half of the missing clones stem from an unresolved V gene, and the remainder is unexplained. The DNA gave D and trimming, while V, J and clone size come from that table. The sample contains around 58,000 clones, about nine tenths of them found a single time. Jointly, the top ten make up 4.7% of the sample.

The data originate from a study of blood T cell repertoires in COVID-19 (dated by TCRdb to about 2020). Study-wide context: Collaborator samples came from the United States, Italy and Spain and covered acute and convalescent phases of COVID-19. The prospective study material was composed of cDNA or gDNA derived from T cells, B-cell-depleted T cells, or PBMCs. Deeply sampled blood TCRbeta repertoires from subjects exposed to, actively infected with, or recovered from COVID-19 were included in the dataset. The repertoires were made available in a free public database intended to serve as a resource for research on the immune response to SARS-CoV-2. The samples were drawn from the first 160 participants of the ongoing ImmuneRACE study and from 950 to 1,500 subjects provided by 6 global collaborators. The sample metadata nearly always contained a de-identified subject ID, COVID-19 status, age in years and sex. HLA class I and class II types, where available, came from metadata supplied by the sample provider rather than from assay-based typing. Study-wide findings and limitations: Clinical and demographic metadata were provided uncurated, with the amount varying by source and participant.

The sequencing input was peripheral blood. This TCR was recovered from a human donor in a cohort sampled during active COVID-19.

The DNA reads TGTGCCAGCAGTTCTGCGGGGGGGCGTTACAATGAGCAGTTCTTC. Its amino acids are CASSSAGGRYNEQFF. The chain joins TRBV25-1 to TRBJ2-1, with TRBD2 matching 9 junction bases. The CDR3 runs 15 residues from the cysteine to the phenylalanine. The entry retains the CDR3 DNA only, 45 bases that are in frame from base 1. CDR1 is given as MGHDK and CDR2 as SYGVNS, both from the germline V gene. V is cut back by 5 bases and J by 4 bases, with 6 bases in the junction unmatched.